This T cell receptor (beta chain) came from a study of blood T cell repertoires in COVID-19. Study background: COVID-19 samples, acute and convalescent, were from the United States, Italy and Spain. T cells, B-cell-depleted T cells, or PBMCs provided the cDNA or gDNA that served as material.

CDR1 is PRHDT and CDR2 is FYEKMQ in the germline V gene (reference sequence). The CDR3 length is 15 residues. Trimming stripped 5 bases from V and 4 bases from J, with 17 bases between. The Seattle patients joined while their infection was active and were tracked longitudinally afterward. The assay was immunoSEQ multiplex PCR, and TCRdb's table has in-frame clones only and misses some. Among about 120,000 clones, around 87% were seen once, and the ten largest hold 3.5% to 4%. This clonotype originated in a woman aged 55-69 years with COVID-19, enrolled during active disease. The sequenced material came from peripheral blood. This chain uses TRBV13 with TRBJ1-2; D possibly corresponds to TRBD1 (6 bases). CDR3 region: CASSTRTVSPYGYTF. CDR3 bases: TGTGCCAGCAGCACGAGGACAGTATCCCCCTATGGCTACACCTTC.